This TCR beta chain was recorded in a study of vaccination and CD4 T cells after COVID-19. Study-wide context: Some control cultures received a CEFX pool, which served as the positive control. Others received an HIV-1 Nef pool or no peptide.

Cultured CD4+ T cells had their DNA profiled by the Oncomine TCR Beta short-read assay. TCRdb reprocessed the PCR reads with MiXCR, giving one entry per CDR3 protein. The sample contains 15,000 to 17,000 distinct CDR3 sequences, less than 80% of which appear only once. Noted treatment: approximately 9-day PBMC culture with coronavirus spike peptide pools or control peptides (ViraFEST assay). Findings of the study overall: For SARS-CoV-2-reactive clonotypes, the median went from roughly 21 to 40, a nonsignificant increase. 304 of 307 vaccine-specific clones from convalescent patients were spike mono-reactive.

The CDR3 contains 13 residues. Germline loops: CDR1 SGHRS, CDR2 YFSETQ. Trimming shortened V by 4 bases and J by 0 bases, and 7 bases separated the two germline ends. This clonotype appeared a few times. The target antigen is unknown. This chain joins TRBV5-1 and TRBJ1-1; D not certain. This receptor was taken from a human donor who had recovered from COVID-19. Sequenced sample: CD4+ T cells from blood, cultured in vitro. In nucleotides, the CDR3 is TGCGCCAGCAGCCCACAGATGAACACTGAAGCTTTCTTT. It specifies CASSPQMNTEAFF.